These 3 T cell receptor beta chains share one sample of origin, sequenced in a study of blood T cell repertoires in COVID-19. TCRdb keeps only in-frame clones here, not all; method: immunoSEQ multiplex PCR. Of hundreds of thousands of clones listed, approximately 85% were seen once; the top ten hold less than 2.5%. Sequencing was done on a sample of PBMCs or T cells enriched from blood (not recorded which). The receptors were sampled from a man between 25 and 39 years old who had recovered from COVID-19.

The V gene is TRBV20-1, the J gene TRBJ2-7; a weak D match, TRBD2 (5 bases). This CDR3 contains 16 residues. Germline assignment: CDR1 DFQATT and CDR2 SNEGSKA (reference sequence). Trimming pared 3 bases from V and 5 bases from J, leaving 23 bases between. In nucleotides, the CDR3 is TGCAGTGCTAGTCCCACAAGGAGGTCCCTAAGTAACGAGCAGTACTTC. Translating it yields CSASPTRRSLSNEQYF.

The chain carries TRBV4-3 and TRBJ2-7; 7 bases are a match to TRBD1. CDR1 is LGHNA, CDR2 YSLEER, per germline. The V and J ends lost 0 bases and 2 bases, in that order; junction bases with no gene match: 7. CDR3 length equals 16 residues. The DNA of the CDR3 is TGCGCCAGCAGCCAAGATCGGAGACAGGGCACCTACGAGCAGTACTTC. This translates into CASSQDRRQGTYEQYF.

For this clone: An end of the junction does not agree with germline; a read error may underlie this. Here the CDR3 reads CASSAGSSNEQFF. CDR3 sequence (DNA): TGTGCCAGCAGCGCGGGGTCCTCCAATGAGCAGTTCTTC. The chain is built from TRBV7-3 and TRBJ2-1; D might be TRBD2 (6 bases). Germline V lookup: CDR1 SGHTA, CDR2 FQGTGA. The CDR3 extends over 13 amino acids.